These 16 T cell receptor beta chains share one sample of origin, sequenced in a study of long-term antiretroviral therapy in people with HIV. The authors ran the immunoSEQ assay, v3.0, at survey level. Some clones are missing from TCRdb's copy, which holds only in-frame ones; the method was immunoSEQ multiplex PCR. The data show some 13,000 clones, with 70% to 80% seen just once and 13% to 15% held by the top ten. Sequencing used unsorted PBMCs, obtained 1.3 years after starting antiretroviral therapy. The source of these receptors is a woman between 18 and 29 years old with HIV.

The chain recombines TRBV29-1 with TRBJ1-1; 8 nucleotides match TRBD1. Germline values: CDR1 SQVTM, CDR2 ANQGSEA. Unmatched junction bases numbered 3, after V lost 3 bases and J lost 6 bases. The length of the CDR3 is 12 residues. The CDR3 DNA sequence: TGCAGCGTTGAGACAGGGGAGCCTGAAGCTTTCTTT. It is translated as CSVETGEPEAFF.

This sequence joins TRBV11-2 and TRBJ2-2, with 7 bases aligning to TRBD1. V lost 6 bases, J lost 4 bases, and 8 bases stayed unmatched. The length of the CDR3 is 15 residues. Germline lookup yields CDR1 SGHAT and CDR2 FQNNGV. The CDR3 loop is CASRRGGFSTGELFF. In nucleotides, the CDR3 is TGTGCCAGCAGGAGAGGGGGCTTCAGCACCGGGGAGCTGTTTTTT.

The rearrangement uses TRBV2 and TRBJ1-4; D gene unclear. The germline V gene encodes CDR1 SNHLY and CDR2 FYNNEI. Trimming left V 4 bases short and J 0 bases short, with 9 bases between. The CDR3 extends over 15 amino acids. The CDR3 DNA sequence: TGTGCCAGCAGTGGGTCAAGTGCAACTAATGAAAAACTGTTTTTT. Translating it yields CASSGSSATNEKLFF.

V is TRBV28 and J is TRBJ1-1, with no clear D. This CDR3 region has 13 residues. Germline CDR1 is MDHEN and CDR2 is SYDVKM. Trimming removed 7 bases at V and 4 bases at J, with 13 bases between. The CDR3 DNA is TGTGCCAGCACCGCCCGGGGATCCACTGAAGCTTTCTTT. This codes for CASTARGSTEAFF.

The chain uses TRBV5-1 and TRBJ2-3; tentative D call: TRBD2 (5 bases). In germline, CDR1 is SGHRS, CDR2 YFSETQ. V was cut by 4 bases and J by 3 bases, with 15 bases left in between. The CDR3 has 15 residues. Written as DNA, the CDR3 is TGCGCCAGCAGCGTAGAGGGATTCAGTACAGATACGCAGTATTTT. It is translated as CASSVEGFSTDTQYF.

There are a few counts of this clone. This chain links TRBV19 with TRBJ2-1; 14 nucleotides match TRBD2. The germline V gene encodes CDR1 LNHDA and CDR2 SQIVND (reference sequence). CDR3 length equals 14 residues. V shed 9 bases, J shed 7 bases, and the junction held 5 bases outside the gene matches. CDR3 coding DNA: TGTGCCAGCAGGACTAGCGGGGGGTGGAATGAGCAGTTCTTC. This gives the protein CASRTSGGWNEQFF.

The chain is built from TRBV5-1 and TRBJ1-6; no definite D call. The ends were cut back, 7 bases at V and 6 bases at J, with 11 bases in the middle. The CDR3 has 13 residues. In germline, CDR1 is SGHRS, CDR2 YFSETQ. CDR3 in amino acids: CASRTFSNSPLHF. In DNA, the CDR3 is TGCGCCAGCCGGACCTTCTCTAATTCACCCCTCCACTTT.

The rearrangement uses TRBV6-5 and TRBJ2-5, with D possibly called TRBD1 or TRBD2 (5 bases each). CDR1 MNHEY and CDR2 SVGAGI come from the germline V gene. This CDR3 region has 16 residues. Trimming took off 0 bases at V and 5 bases at J, with 16 bases between the two ends. CDR3 sequence: CASSYSTGARVETQYF. CDR3 in DNA: TGTGCCAGCAGTTACTCTACCGGGGCTCGCGTTGAGACCCAGTACTTC.

The gene calls are TRBV28 and TRBJ2-2; 7 bases fit TRBD2. The CDR3 covers 15 residues. V lost 5 bases to trimming and J lost 5 bases; unmatched junction nucleotides: 8. Germline V CDR1 and CDR2: MDHEN, SYDVKM. The CDR3 is CASSPPSGGTGELFF. Written as DNA, the CDR3 is TGTGCCAGCAGTCCACCTAGCGGAGGGACCGGGGAGCTGTTTTTT.

This rearrangement joins TRBV9 to TRBJ1-1; TRBD1 might be the D (5 bases). The germline CDR1 and CDR2 sequences are SGDLS and YYNGEE. This CDR3 region has 14 residues. Trimming left V 3 bases short and J 8 bases short, with 17 bases between. In DNA, the CDR3 is TGTGCCAGCAGCGCAGCCGCTCAGGAGGGGGAAGCTTTCTTT. Amino acids: CASSAAAQEGEAFF.

This chain connects TRBV6-6 to TRBJ2-7; TRBD1 might be the D (6 bases). CDR3 length: 14 amino acids. CDR1 and CDR2 (germline): MNHNY, SVGAGI (reference sequence). V dropped 1 base and J dropped 2 bases, with 9 bases sitting between them. The DNA of the CDR3 is TGTGCCAGCAGTTACTTTTCAGGGGCCTACGAGCAGTACTTC. Translation gives CASSYFSGAYEQYF.

CDR3 in amino acids: CASSPPGTGNYEQYF. The CDR3, as DNA: TGTGCCAGCAGCCCTCCCGGGACAGGGAACTACGAGCAGTACTTC. The gene calls are TRBV7-2 and TRBJ2-7; TRBD1 matches 9 bases. V shed 5 bases and J 3 bases; nucleotides not matched to a gene: 8. This CDR3 contains 15 residues. CDR1 is SGHTA and CDR2 is FQGNSA in the germline V gene.

The V gene is TRBV6-1, the J gene TRBJ1-1; D is ambiguous. V dropped 3 bases and J dropped 0 bases, with 11 bases sitting between them. Germline V gene lookup returns CDR1 MNHNS and CDR2 SASEGT. The CDR3 extends over 15 amino acids. The CDR3 reads CASSEPGAMNTEAFF. CDR3 bases: TGTGCCAGCAGTGAGCCGGGAGCCATGAACACTGAAGCTTTCTTT.

The rearrangement joins TRBV4-3 to TRBJ1-1; the D gene is possibly TRBD1 (6 bases). From germline, CDR1 is LGHNA and CDR2 YSLEER. The V and J ends lost 7 bases and 2 bases respectively, with 17 bases between them. The CDR3 is made up of 15 amino acids. The CDR3 loop reads CASTSKRGGNTEAFF. The DNA of the CDR3 is TGCGCCAGCACCTCCAAGAGGGGGGGAAACACTGAAGCTTTCTTT.

V gene TRBV5-8 combines with J gene TRBJ2-5, with TRBD2 matching 10 bases. The CDR3 extends over 16 amino acids. Unmatched junction bases numbered 5, after V lost 1 base and J lost 2 bases. The germline CDR1 and CDR2 sequences are SGHTS and YDEGEE. This CDR3 is CASSLWLAGDQETQYF. CDR3 DNA: TGTGCCAGCAGCTTGTGGCTAGCGGGAGATCAAGAGACCCAGTACTTC.

The chain combines TRBV30 with TRBJ1-1; D is undetermined. Germline assignment: CDR1 GTSNPN and CDR2 SVGIG (reference sequence). The length of the CDR3 is 14 residues. V gave up 0 bases and J gave up 0 bases, with 8 bases separating them. The CDR3 DNA follows: TGTGCCTGGAGTGTGGATACCATGAACACTGAAGCTTTCTTT. Encoded protein: CAWSVDTMNTEAFF.